Listed here are 3 T cell receptor beta chains from one sample, sequenced in a study of T cell responses to AZD1222 COVID-19 vaccine. The data were produced by immunoSEQ multiplex PCR, yet TCRdb's version contains in-frame clones alone and is incomplete. The sample holds 95,000 to 150,000 clones, 80% to 90% seen once. The material sequenced was peripheral blood, taken on day 0 of AZD1222 vaccination. These receptor sequences come from an adult in good health.

The chain couples TRBV27 to TRBJ2-3; possibly TRBD1 or TRBD2 for D (5 bases each). V gave up 5 bases and J gave up 4 bases, with 13 bases separating them. This CDR3 region has 14 residues. The germline V gene encodes CDR1 MNHEY and CDR2 SMNVEV (reference sequence). CDR3 sequence (DNA): TGTGCCAGCAGTATGGGACGGCGGGCAGATACGCAGTATTTT. Protein product: CASSMGRRADTQYF.

This clone was counted a few times. V gene TRBV4-1 combines with J gene TRBJ1-6; D call uncertain. CDR1 and CDR2 (germline): MGHRA, YSYEKL. There are 15 residues in the CDR3. V lost 1 base, J lost 0 bases, and 4 bases lay in between. CDR3 nucleotides: TGCGCCAGCAGCCAAGGGGGCTCCTATAATTCACCCCTCCACTTT. It yields the protein CASSQGGSYNSPLHF.

The rearrangement links TRBV4-3 to TRBJ2-3; weak D call: TRBD2 (6 bases). Germline V gene data show CDR1 as LGHNA and CDR2 as YSLEER. Trimming took 0 bases from V and 10 from J, leaving 20 bases between them. The CDR3 runs 16 residues. The CDR3 DNA follows: TGCGCCAGCAGCCAAGATGCGTTGGAGGGAACGGGTCCGCAGTATTTT. The encoded protein is CASSQDALEGTGPQYF.